This note documents a single T cell receptor beta chain sequence. Its cognate antigen is unknown. This entry comes from a study of cytomegalovirus exposure and HLA in healthy donors. Healthy bone marrow donors formed the donor group. PCR used 60 Vbeta primers and 13 Jbeta primers. Assay used: immunoSEQ multiplex PCR; TCRdb lists only in-frame clones, some missing. This sample has about 93,000 clones, with over 60% found just once. The CDR3 has 18 residues. After removal of 4 bases from V and 5 bases from J, the junction contained 15 bases not matched to a gene. Germline V gene data show CDR1 as SGHRS and CDR2 as YFSETQ. Study conclusions and caveats: Among immune exposure information, only CMV serostatus was available. Overall, about 160 TCR beta chains were annotated as cytomegalovirus-associated. When a later analysis was performed, an Asian-associated ancestry cluster reportedly had fewer N-insertions than the approximately 690-donor mean.

Sequencing was done on a sample of PBMCs. This receptor was identified in a boy under 18 in good health and CMV-seropositive. This sequence joins TRBV5-1 and TRBJ2-2; 9 bases are a match to TRBD2. DNA of the CDR3: TGCGCCAGCAGCAGTGCTGTAGGCGGGGGGGCTTTGACCGGGGAGCTGTTTTTT. It yields the protein CASSSAVGGGALTGELFF. The entire variable domain, with the rest obtained from reference TRBV5-1 and TRBJ2-2, is as follows: KAGVTQTPRYLIKTRGQQVTLSCSPISGHRSVSWYQQTPGQGLQFLFEYFSETQRNKGNFPGRFSGRQFSNSRSEMNVSTLELGDSALYLCASSSAVGGGALTGELFFGEGSRLTVL.